This T cell receptor beta chain was sequenced for a study of beta chain features in type 1 diabetes. The whole isolated RNA underwent reverse transcription, so sequencing captured expressed TCRB transcripts. Profiling relied on immunoSEQ multiplex PCR, and the TCRdb table lists in-frame clones only, not all of them. The sample has roughly 330,000 clones, less than 15% seen once. CDR1 SGHRS and CDR2 YFSETQ come from the germline V gene. With 2 bases clipped from V and 4 bases from J, the junction kept 11 bases outside the gene matches. The CDR3 is made up of 16 amino acids. Concerning this clone itself: Its antigen remains unknown.

General study points: Shortening of TCRB CDR3s, moderate but significant, appeared in all four CD4+ subsets of Type 1 diabetes patients.

The chain recombines TRBV5-1 with TRBJ2-7; 8 nucleotides match TRBD1. Sequencing was done on a sample of naive CD4+ T cells from blood. The clonotype comes from a woman younger than 30 with type 1 diabetes. The chain's CDR3 is CASSFTTGTGVYEQYF. The CDR3 DNA is TGCGCCAGCAGCTTTACCACCGGGACAGGAGTTTACGAGCAGTACTTC. Full variable domain (missing parts from reference TRBV5-1 and TRBJ2-7): KAGVTQTPRYLIKTRGQQVTLSCSPISGHRSVSWYQQTPGQGLQFLFEYFSETQRNKGNFPGRFSGRQFSNSRSEMNVSTLELGDSALYLCASSFTTGTGVYEQYFGPGTRLTVT.